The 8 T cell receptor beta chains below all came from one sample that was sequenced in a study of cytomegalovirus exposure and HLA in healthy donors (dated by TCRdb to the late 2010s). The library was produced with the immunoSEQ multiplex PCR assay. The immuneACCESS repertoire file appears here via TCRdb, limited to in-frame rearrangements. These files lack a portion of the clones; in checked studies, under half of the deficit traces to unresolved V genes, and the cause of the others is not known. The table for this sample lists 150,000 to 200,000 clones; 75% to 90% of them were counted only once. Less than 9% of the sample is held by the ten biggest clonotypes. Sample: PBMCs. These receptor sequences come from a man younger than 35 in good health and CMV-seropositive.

CDR3 region: CASRSGTSGYNEQFF. CDR3 DNA: TGTGCCAGTAGGTCCGGGACTAGCGGCTACAATGAGCAGTTCTTC. The chain uses TRBV19 and TRBJ2-1; 11 bases are shared with TRBD2. Germline loops: CDR1 LNHDA, CDR2 SQIVND (reference sequence). This CDR3 has 15 amino acids. V gave up 6 bases and J gave up 3 bases; unmatched junction bases: 4. The full variable domain, its missing parts supplied by reference TRBV19 and TRBJ2-1, is DGGITQSPKYLFRKEGQNVTLSCEQNLNHDAMYWYRQDPGQGLRLIYYSQIVNDFQKGDIAEGYSVSREKKESFPLTVTSAQKNPTAFYLCASRSGTSGYNEQFFGPGTRLTVL.

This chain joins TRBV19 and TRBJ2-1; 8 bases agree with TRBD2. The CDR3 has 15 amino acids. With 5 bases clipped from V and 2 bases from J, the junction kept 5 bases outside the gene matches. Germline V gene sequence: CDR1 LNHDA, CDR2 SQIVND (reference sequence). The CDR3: CASSSSGSPYNEQFF. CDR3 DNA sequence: TGTGCCAGTAGTTCTAGCGGGTCACCCTACAATGAGCAGTTCTTC.

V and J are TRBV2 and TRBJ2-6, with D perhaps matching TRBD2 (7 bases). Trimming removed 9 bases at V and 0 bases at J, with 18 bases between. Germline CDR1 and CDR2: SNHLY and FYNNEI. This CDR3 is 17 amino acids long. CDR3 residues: CARGGSGDFSGANVLTF. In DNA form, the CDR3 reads TGTGCCAGGGGGGGCAGCGGGGACTTCTCTGGGGCCAACGTCCTGACTTTC.

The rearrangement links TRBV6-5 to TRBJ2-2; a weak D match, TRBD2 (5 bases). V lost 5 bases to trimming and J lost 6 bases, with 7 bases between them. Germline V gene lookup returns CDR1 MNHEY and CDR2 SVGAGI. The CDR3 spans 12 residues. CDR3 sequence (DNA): TGTGCCAGCAGTACTAGGTCCGGGGAGCTGTTTTTT. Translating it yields CASSTRSGELFF.

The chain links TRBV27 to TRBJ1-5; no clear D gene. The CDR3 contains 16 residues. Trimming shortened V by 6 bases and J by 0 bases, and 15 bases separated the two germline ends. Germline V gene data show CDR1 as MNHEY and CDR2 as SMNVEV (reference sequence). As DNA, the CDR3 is TGTGCCAGCAGACGGGGAGGGAAGAGTAGCAATCAGCCCCAGCATTTT. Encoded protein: CASRRGGKSSNQPQHF.

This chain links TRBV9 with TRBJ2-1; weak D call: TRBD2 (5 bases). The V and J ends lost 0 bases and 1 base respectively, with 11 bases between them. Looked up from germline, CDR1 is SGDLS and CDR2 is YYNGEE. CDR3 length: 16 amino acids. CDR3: CASSVDAGLSYNEQFF. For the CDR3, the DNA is TGTGCCAGCAGCGTAGATGCGGGCCTTTCCTACAATGAGCAGTTCTTC.

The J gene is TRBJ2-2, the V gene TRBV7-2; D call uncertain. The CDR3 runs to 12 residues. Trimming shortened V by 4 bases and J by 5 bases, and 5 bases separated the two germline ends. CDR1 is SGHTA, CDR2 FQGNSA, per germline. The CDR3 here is CASSSKTGELFF. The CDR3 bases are TGTGCCAGCAGCTCTAAAACCGGGGAGCTGTTTTTT. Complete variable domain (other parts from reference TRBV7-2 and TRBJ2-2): GAGVSQSPSNKVTEKGKDVELRCDPISGHTALYWYRQSLGQGLEFLIYFQGNSAPDKSGLPSDRFSAERTGGSVSTLTIQRTQQEDSAVYLCASSSKTGELFFGEGSRLTVL.

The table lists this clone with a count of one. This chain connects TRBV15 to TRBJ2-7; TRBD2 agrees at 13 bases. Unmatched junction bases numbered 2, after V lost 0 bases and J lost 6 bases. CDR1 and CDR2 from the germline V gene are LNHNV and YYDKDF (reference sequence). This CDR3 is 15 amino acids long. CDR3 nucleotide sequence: TGTGCCACCAGCAGAGAACTAGCGGGAGGGCCCGAGCAGTACTTC. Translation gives CATSRELAGGPEQYF.